This T cell receptor (beta chain) was observed in a study of metastatic and nonmetastatic thyroid tumors. Across the study: Repertoire data that came from the blood and tumor or nodule tissue of malignant and benign thyroid patients were compared. Study-level findings and limits: Across blood and tumor, TCR beta diversity in malignant thyroid tumors was reportedly significantly higher than in benign nodules.

Authors' processing steps: It was from CDR3 differences across clinicopathological groups that a distant-metastasis classifier for papillary thyroid cancer was built. TCRdb re-analyzed the PCR reads using MiXCR. In this record, the V and J calls reflect TCRdb's handling and not the investigators' own analysis. The profile shows around 20,000 clones, just over 14% of them singletons. Ten or more counts support this clone. Its target is not known. CDR1 is SNHLY and CDR2 is FYNNEI in the germline V gene. The CDR3 runs 14 residues. The V and J ends lost 8 bases and 3 bases respectively, with 14 bases between them. Among the patients, none had received any treatment before thyroid surgery.

Material: tumor tissue. The origin of this receptor is a female donor with papillary thyroid cancer or a benign thyroid nodule (not recorded which). Some clones in this sample may be carry-over from other donors' samples. The chain combines TRBV2 with TRBJ2-1; D possibly matches TRBD1 or TRBD2 (5 bases each). The DNA of the CDR3 is TGTGCCAGCTTTCTGGGGACGAACTACAATGAGCAGTTCTTC. Its translation is CASFLGTNYNEQFF.